A selection of T cell receptor beta chains follows, all from one sample in a study of blood T cell repertoires in COVID-19. Here immunoSEQ multiplex PCR was the method, and the copy in TCRdb shows in-frame clones only, minus some. The table records roughly 230,000 clones, about 83% of them present only once. Sequences were obtained from peripheral blood. Every receptor here comes from a man in his forties with active or convalescent COVID-19. Each CDR3 is given with its conserved first and last residue. Each record gives: J gene, clone size, V gene, D gene, CDR3 protein, CDR3 DNA. The D gene is left open where the match is weak. A row's size may be missing; if present it is once, few, many or a size class.

j_gene: TRBJ2-1; abundance: -; v_gene: TRBV12-3/TRBV12-4; d_gene: -; CDR3aa: CASSLDSLGKQFF; CDR3nt: TGTGCCAGCAGTTTGGACAGCCTCGGGAAGCAGTTCTTC
j_gene: TRBJ1-3; abundance: -; v_gene: TRBV18; d_gene: -; CDR3aa: CASSPPIDFSGNTIYF; CDR3nt: TGTGCCAGCTCACCACCCATAGACTTCTCTGGAAACACCATATATTTT
j_gene: TRBJ1-2; abundance: -; v_gene: TRBV24-1; d_gene: TRBD1; CDR3aa: CATSDFGQGAYGYTF; CDR3nt: TGTGCCACCAGTGATTTTGGGCAGGGGGCTTATGGCTACACCTTC
j_gene: TRBJ1-2; abundance: -; v_gene: TRBV30; d_gene: -; CDR3aa: CAWRGLGLGGSNRGYGYTF; CDR3nt: TGTGCCTGGAGGGGCCTGGGTCTTGGCGGGTCTAATCGGGGCTATGGCTACACCTTC
j_gene: TRBJ1-1; abundance: -; v_gene: TRBV7-9; d_gene: TRBD1; CDR3aa: CASRDREGEAFF; CDR3nt: TGTGCCAGCAGGGACAGGGAGGGTGAAGCTTTCTTT
j_gene: TRBJ2-2; abundance: -; v_gene: TRBV7-7; d_gene: TRBD2; CDR3aa: CASSPEREGRTGELFF; CDR3nt: TGTGCTAGCAGCCCCGAGCGGGAGGGCCGAACCGGGGAGCTGTTTTTT
j_gene: TRBJ1-2; abundance: -; v_gene: TRBV6-1; d_gene: -; CDR3aa: CASSELRGAEGYTF; CDR3nt: TGTGCCAGCAGTGAACTCCGGGGGGCAGAGGGCTACACCTTC
j_gene: TRBJ2-7; abundance: once; v_gene: TRBV28; d_gene: TRBD2; CDR3aa: CASSLLAGLIDQQYF; CDR3nt: TGTGCCAGCAGTCTCCTAGCGGGCCTGATTGACCAGCAGTACTTC
j_gene: TRBJ1-2; abundance: few; v_gene: TRBV5-1; d_gene: -; CDR3aa: CASSPDFNYGYTF; CDR3nt: TGCGCCAGCAGCCCTGACTTCAACTATGGCTACACCTTC
j_gene: TRBJ1-6; abundance: -; v_gene: TRBV28; d_gene: TRBD1; CDR3aa: CASSSPGQGRSPLHF; CDR3nt: TGTGCCAGCAGTTCCCCGGGACAGGGGCGGTCACCCCTCCACTTT